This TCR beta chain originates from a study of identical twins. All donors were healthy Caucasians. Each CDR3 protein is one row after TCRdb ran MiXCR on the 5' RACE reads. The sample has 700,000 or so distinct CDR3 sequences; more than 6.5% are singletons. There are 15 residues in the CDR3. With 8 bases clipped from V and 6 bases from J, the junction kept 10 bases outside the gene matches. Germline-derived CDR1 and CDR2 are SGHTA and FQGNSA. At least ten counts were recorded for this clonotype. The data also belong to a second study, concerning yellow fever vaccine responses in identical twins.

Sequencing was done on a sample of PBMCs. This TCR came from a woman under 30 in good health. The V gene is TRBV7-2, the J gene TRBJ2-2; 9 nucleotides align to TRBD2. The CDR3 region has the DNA TGTGCCAGCTTGGCTAGCGGGACGGTGGCCGGGGAGCTGTTTTTT. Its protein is CASLASGTVAGELFF.